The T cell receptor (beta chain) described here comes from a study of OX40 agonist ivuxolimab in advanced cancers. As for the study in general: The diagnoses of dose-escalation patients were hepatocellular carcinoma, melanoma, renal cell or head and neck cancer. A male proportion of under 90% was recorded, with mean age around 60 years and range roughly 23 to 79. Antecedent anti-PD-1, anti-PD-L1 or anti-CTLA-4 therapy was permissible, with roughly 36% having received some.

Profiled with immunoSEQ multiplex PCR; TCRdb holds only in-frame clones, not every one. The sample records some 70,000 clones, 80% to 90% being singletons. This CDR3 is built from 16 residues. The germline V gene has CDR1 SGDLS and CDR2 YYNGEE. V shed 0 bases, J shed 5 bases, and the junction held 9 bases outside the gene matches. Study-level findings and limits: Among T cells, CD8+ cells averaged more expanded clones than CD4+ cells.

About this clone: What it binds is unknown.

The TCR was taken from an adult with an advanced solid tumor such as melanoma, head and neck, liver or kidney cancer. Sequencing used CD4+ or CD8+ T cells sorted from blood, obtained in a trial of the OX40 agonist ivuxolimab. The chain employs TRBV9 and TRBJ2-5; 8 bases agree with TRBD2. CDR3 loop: CASSVEDGGAGETQYF. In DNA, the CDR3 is TGTGCCAGCAGCGTAGAGGACGGGGGGGCAGGTGAGACCCAGTACTTC.